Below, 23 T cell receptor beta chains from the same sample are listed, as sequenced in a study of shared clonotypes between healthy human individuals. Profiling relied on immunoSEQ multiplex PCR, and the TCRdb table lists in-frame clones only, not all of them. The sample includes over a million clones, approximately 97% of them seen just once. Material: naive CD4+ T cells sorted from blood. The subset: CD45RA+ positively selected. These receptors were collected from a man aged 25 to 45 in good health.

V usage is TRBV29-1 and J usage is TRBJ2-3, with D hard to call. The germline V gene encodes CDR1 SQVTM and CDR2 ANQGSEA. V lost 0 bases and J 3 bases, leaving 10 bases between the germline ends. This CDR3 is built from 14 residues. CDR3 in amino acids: CSVEDWGTTDTQYF. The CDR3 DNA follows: TGCAGCGTTGAAGATTGGGGAACGACAGATACGCAGTATTTT.

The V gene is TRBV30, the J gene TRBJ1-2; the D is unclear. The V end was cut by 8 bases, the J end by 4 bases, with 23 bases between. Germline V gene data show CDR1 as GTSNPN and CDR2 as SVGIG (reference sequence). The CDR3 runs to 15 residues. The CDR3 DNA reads TGTGCCGGCCCCCAGGATCAGGCGGGGTCCTATGGCTACACCTTC. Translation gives CAGPQDQAGSYGYTF. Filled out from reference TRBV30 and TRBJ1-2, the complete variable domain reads SQTIHQWPATLVQPVGSPLSLECTVEGTSNPNLYWYRQAAGRGLQLLFYSVGIGQISSEVPQNLSASRPQDRQFILSSKKLLLSDSGFYLCAGPQDQAGSYGYTFGSGTRLTVV.

DNA of the CDR3: TGTGCCACCACCCGGGCGGGGGGAGAGCAGTACTTC. Translation: CATTRAGGEQYF. The chain uses TRBV15 and TRBJ2-7; TRBD2 matches at 8 bases. Germline CDR1 reads LNHNV; CDR2 reads YYDKDF (reference sequence). Trimming removed 7 bases from V and 7 bases from J; junction bases left unmatched: 6. The CDR3 is made up of 12 amino acids.

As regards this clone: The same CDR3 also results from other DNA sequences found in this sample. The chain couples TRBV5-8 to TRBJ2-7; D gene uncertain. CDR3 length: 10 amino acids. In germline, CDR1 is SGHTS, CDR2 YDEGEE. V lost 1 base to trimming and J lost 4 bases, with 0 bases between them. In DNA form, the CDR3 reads TGTGCCAGCAGCTTGTACGAGCAGTACTTC. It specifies CASSLYEQYF. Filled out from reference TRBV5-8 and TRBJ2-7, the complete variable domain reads EAGVTQSPTHLIKTRGQQATLRCSPISGHTSVYWYQQALGLGLQFLLWYDEGEERNRGNFPPRFSGRQFPNYSSELNVNALELEDSALYLCASSLYEQYFGPGTRLTVT.

The CDR3 here is CASSLLVRGGYTF. The CDR3 bases are TGTGCCAGCAGTTTATTAGTTAGGGGTGGCTACACCTTC. The V and J genes are TRBV28 and TRBJ1-2; D perhaps matches TRBD1 (5 bases). The CDR3 has 13 amino acids. Germline CDR1 and CDR2: MDHEN and SYDVKM. V was pared by 1 base and J by 7 bases, with 10 bases between.

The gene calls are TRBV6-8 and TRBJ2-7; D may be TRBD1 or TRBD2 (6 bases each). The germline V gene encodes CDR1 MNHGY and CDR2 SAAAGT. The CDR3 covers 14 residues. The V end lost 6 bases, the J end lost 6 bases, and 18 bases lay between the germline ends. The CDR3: CASRPGGHYLEQYF. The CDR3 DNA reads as TGTGCCAGCAGACCCGGGGGCCATTATCTCGAGCAGTACTTC.

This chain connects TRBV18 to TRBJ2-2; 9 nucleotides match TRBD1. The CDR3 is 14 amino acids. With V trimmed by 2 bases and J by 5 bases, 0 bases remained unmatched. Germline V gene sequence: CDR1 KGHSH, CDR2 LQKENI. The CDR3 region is CASSPGTGTGELFF. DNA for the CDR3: TGTGCCAGCTCACCAGGGACAGGGACCGGGGAGCTGTTTTTT.

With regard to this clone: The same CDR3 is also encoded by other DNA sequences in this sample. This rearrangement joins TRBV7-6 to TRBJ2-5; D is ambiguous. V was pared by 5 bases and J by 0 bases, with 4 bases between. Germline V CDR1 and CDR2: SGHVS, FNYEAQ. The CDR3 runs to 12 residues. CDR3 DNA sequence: TGTGCCAGCAGCCGGTACCAAGAGACCCAGTACTTC. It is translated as CASSRYQETQYF.

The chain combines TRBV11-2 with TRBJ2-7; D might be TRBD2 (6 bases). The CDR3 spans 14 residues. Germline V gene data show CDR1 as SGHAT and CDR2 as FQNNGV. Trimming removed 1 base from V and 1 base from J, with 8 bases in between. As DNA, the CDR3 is TGTGCCAGCAGCTTAGGAGGACTATCCTACGAGCAGTACTTC. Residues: CASSLGGLSYEQYF.

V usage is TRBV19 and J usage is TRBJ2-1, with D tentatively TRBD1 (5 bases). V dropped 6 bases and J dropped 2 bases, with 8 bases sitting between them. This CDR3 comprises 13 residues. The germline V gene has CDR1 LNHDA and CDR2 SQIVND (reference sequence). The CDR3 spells CASRTDTYNEQFF. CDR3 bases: TGTGCCAGTAGGACAGATACCTACAATGAGCAGTTCTTC. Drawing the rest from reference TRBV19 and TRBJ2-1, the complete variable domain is DGGITQSPKYLFRKEGQNVTLSCEQNLNHDAMYWYRQDPGQGLRLIYYSQIVNDFQKGDIAEGYSVSREKKESFPLTVTSAQKNPTAFYLCASRTDTYNEQFFGPGTRLTVL.

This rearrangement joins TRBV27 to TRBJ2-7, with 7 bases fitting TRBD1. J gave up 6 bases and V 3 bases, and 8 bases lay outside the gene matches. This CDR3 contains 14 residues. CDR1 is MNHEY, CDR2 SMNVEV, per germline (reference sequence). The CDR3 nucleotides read TGTGCCAGCAGTTTTGTGGGACAGTCGGGCGAGCAGTACTTC. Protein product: CASSFVGQSGEQYF.

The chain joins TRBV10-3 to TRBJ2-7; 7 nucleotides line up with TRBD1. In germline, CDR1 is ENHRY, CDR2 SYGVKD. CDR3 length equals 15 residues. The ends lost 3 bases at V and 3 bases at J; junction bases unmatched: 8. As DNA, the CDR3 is TGTGCCATCAGTGACAGACAGGGAGCAAGCTACGAGCAGTACTTC. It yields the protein CAISDRQGASYEQYF.

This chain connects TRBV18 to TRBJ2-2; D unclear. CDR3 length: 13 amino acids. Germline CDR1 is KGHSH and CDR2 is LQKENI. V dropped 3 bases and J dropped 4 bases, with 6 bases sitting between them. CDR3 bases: TGTGCCAGCTCACCGGGCCTCACCGGGGAGCTGTTTTTT. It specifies CASSPGLTGELFF.

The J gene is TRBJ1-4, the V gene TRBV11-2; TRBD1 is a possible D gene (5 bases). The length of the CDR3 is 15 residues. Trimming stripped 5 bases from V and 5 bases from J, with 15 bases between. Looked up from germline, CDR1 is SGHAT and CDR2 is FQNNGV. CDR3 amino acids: CASSGGTSTNEKLFF. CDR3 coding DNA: TGTGCCAGCAGCGGGGGGACTTCTACAAATGAAAAACTGTTTTTT.

The CDR3 nucleotides are TGTGCCAGCAGTCCTACGATCTACGAGCAGTTCTTC. Translated, it gives CASSPTIYEQFF. The gene calls are TRBV28 and TRBJ2-1, with D unresolved. The germline gives CDR1 MDHEN, CDR2 SYDVKM. Trimming shortened V by 5 bases and J by 10 bases, and 12 bases separated the two germline ends. The CDR3 length is 12 residues.

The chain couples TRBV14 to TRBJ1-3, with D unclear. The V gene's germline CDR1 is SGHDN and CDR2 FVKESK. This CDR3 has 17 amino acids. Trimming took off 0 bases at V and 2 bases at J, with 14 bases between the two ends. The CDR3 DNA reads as TGTGCCAGCAGCCAAGATCTTCCGATAGGGCCTGGAAACACCATATATTTT. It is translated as CASSQDLPIGPGNTIYF.

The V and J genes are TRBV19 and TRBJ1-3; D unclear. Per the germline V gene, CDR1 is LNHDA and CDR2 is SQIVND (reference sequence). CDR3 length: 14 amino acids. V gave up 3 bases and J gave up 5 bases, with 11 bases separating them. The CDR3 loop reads CASSILGSRNTIYF. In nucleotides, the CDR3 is TGTGCCAGTAGTATTTTGGGCTCCAGAAACACCATATATTTT. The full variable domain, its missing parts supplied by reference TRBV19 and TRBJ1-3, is DGGITQSPKYLFRKEGQNVTLSCEQNLNHDAMYWYRQDPGQGLRLIYYSQIVNDFQKGDIAEGYSVSREKKESFPLTVTSAQKNPTAFYLCASSILGSRNTIYFGEGSWLTVV.

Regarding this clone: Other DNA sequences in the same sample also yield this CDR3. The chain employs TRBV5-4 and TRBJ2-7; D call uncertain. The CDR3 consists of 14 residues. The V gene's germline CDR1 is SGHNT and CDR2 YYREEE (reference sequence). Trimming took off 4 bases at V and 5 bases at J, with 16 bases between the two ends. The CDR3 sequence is CASSLIGRRNEQYF. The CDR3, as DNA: TGTGCCAGCAGCCTAATCGGCCGTCGGAACGAGCAGTACTTC.

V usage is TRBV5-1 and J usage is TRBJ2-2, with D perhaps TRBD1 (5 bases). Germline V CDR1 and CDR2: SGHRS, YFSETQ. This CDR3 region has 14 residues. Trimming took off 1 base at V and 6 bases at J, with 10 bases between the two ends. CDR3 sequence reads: CASSLPTVSGELFF. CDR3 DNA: TGCGCCAGCAGCTTGCCGACAGTATCCGGGGAGCTGTTTTTT.

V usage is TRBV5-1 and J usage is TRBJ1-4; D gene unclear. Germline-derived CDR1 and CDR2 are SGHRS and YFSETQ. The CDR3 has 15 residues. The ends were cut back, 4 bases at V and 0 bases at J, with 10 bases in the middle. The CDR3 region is CASSATLATNEKLFF. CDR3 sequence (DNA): TGCGCCAGCAGCGCGACACTAGCAACTAATGAAAAACTGTTTTTT.

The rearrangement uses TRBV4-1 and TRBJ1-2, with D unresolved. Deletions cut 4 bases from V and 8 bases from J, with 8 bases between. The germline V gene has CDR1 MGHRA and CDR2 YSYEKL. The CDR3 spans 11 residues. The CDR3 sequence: CASSRENGYTF. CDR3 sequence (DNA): TGCGCCAGCAGCCGAGAAAACGGCTACACCTTC.

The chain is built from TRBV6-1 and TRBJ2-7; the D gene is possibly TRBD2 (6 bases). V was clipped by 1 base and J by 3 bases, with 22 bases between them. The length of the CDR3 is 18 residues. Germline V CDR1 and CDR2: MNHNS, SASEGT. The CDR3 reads CASSEGGWGPNGGYEQYF. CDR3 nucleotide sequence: TGTGCCAGCAGTGAAGGGGGTTGGGGACCGAACGGGGGCTACGAGCAGTACTTC.

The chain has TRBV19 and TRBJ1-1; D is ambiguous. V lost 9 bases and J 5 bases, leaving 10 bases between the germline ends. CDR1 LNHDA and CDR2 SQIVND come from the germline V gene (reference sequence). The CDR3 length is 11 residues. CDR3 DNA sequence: TGTGCCAGCATGGACCGTACTGAAGCTTTCTTT. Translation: CASMDRTEAFF.